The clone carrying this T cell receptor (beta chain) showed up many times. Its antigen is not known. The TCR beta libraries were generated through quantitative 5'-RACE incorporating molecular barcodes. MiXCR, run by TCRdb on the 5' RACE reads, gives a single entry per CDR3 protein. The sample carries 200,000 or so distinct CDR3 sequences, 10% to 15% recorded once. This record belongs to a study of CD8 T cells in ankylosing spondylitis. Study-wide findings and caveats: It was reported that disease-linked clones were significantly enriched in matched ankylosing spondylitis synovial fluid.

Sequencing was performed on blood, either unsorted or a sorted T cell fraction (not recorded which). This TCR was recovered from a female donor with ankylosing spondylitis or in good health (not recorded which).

CDR3 loop: CSARVATPGLPSYNEQFF. DNA for the CDR3: TGCAGTGCTAGAGTGGCAACACCGGGACTACCCTCCTACAATGAGCAGTTCTTC. J is TRBJ2-1 and V is TRBV20-1; TRBD2 matches at 7 bases. The germline gives CDR1 DFQATT, CDR2 SNEGSKA (reference sequence). The CDR3 runs to 18 residues. Unmatched junction bases numbered 12, after V lost 1 base and J lost 0 bases.